This T cell receptor beta chain was recovered during a study of T cells in Graves' hyperthyroidism and ophthalmopathy. In its sample, this clonotype was seen many times. Its antigen is still unknown. Amplified TCR beta CDR3 regions derived from RNA transcripts. During a first-round RT-PCR of the TCR CDR3, the HTBI primer set was used. TCRdb used MiXCR to reprocess the multiplex PCR reads, holding one entry per CDR3 protein. This table has hundreds of thousands of distinct CDR3 sequences, 15% to 18% appearing once. Germline V gives CDR1 MNHEY, CDR2 SVGEGT. V lost 3 bases and J 1 base, leaving 4 bases between the germline ends. The CDR3 length is 13 residues. Study-level findings and limits: Stable hyperthyroidism was separated from ophthalmopathy by a model based on 13 V-J features.

Stable Graves' hyperthyroidism denoted no ophthalmopathy progression over 18 months. Orbital computed tomography, thyroid ultrasound, serum thyroxine and TRAb, and clinical symptoms together informed the diagnoses. Sample: blood. This chain uses TRBV6-2 or TRBV6-3 with TRBJ1-5; D unresolved. The TCR originated in a woman younger than 30 with Graves' hyperthyroidism. The CDR3 DNA is TGTGCCAGCAGTTATGGGAGCAATCAGCCCCAGCATTTT. This translates into CASSYGSNQPQHF.